These 26 T cell receptor beta chains were all obtained from the same sample, sequenced in a study of cytomegalovirus exposure and HLA in healthy donors. Primers: 60 Vbeta forward and 13 Jbeta reverse. Method: immunoSEQ multiplex PCR; TCRdb's copy keeps in-frame clones and lacks some. Among 75,000 to 80,000 clones listed, around 78% were seen once. The source material was PBMCs. Receptor source: a man between 40 and 49 years old in good health and CMV-seronegative.

The chain carries TRBV11-2 and TRBJ2-2, with TRBD1 matching over 9 bases. Germline assignment: CDR1 SGHAT and CDR2 FQNNGV. The CDR3 is 16 amino acids. Losses at the gene ends were 4 bases for V and 4 bases for J; bases not matched to a gene: 7. CDR3 sequence: CASSSRDRVFTGELFF. DNA for the CDR3: TGTGCCAGCAGCTCCCGGGACAGGGTATTCACCGGGGAGCTGTTTTTT.

The rearrangement joins TRBV4-2 to TRBJ2-2; D is uncertain. The V gene's germline CDR1 is LGHNA and CDR2 YNFKEQ. V lost 3 bases, J lost 4 bases, and 12 bases lay in between. The CDR3 has 15 amino acids. CDR3 sequence: CASSQVGRSTGELFF. The DNA for the CDR3 is TGTGCCAGCAGCCAGGTGGGCCGTAGCACCGGGGAGCTGTTTTTT.

This clone was found a few times. The chain recombines TRBV28 with TRBJ1-5, with TRBD1 matching 7 bases. The CDR3 runs 16 residues. In germline, CDR1 is MDHEN, CDR2 SYDVKM. The ends lost 2 bases at V and 2 bases at J; junction bases unmatched: 6. CDR3 sequence (DNA): TGTGCCAGCAGTTTAACGGCAGGGGGTGGCAATCAGCCCCAGCATTTT. This translates into CASSLTAGGGNQPQHF.

V and J are TRBV2 and TRBJ2-1; a weak D match, TRBD2 (5 bases). The V gene's germline CDR1 is SNHLY and CDR2 FYNNEI. This CDR3 is 15 amino acids long. V lost 7 bases, J lost 0 bases, and 13 bases lay in between. In nucleotides, the CDR3 is TGTGCCAGCACCTATCGGGGTAGCTCCTACAATGAGCAGTTCTTC. This sequence encodes CASTYRGSSYNEQFF.

The genes are TRBV19 and TRBJ2-5, with D tentatively TRBD2 (7 bases). Germline CDR1 LNHDA, CDR2 SQIVND (reference sequence). This CDR3 spans 13 amino acids. Deletions cut 4 bases from V and 5 bases from J, with 11 bases between. Here the CDR3 DNA reads TGTGCCAGTAGTACGCGGGGGCGGGAGACCCAGTACTTC. Protein sequence: CASSTRGRETQYF.

The genes are TRBV9 and TRBJ1-1; a weak D match, TRBD1 (5 bases). The CDR3 sequence is 14 residues long. CDR1 and CDR2 from the germline V gene are SGDLS and YYNGEE. The V end lost 0 bases, the J end lost 4 bases, and 10 bases lay between the germline ends. The CDR3 spells CASSVGGEGTEAFF. CDR3 DNA sequence: TGTGCCAGCAGCGTAGGAGGGGAGGGCACTGAAGCTTTCTTT.

The V call is TRBV5-1, the J call TRBJ2-2; D remains unclear. The germline gives CDR1 SGHRS, CDR2 YFSETQ. The CDR3 is made up of 15 amino acids. Trimming stripped 2 bases from V and 1 base from J, with 9 bases between. The CDR3 protein is CASSLAQVNTGELFF. DNA of the CDR3: TGCGCCAGCAGCTTAGCCCAGGTGAACACCGGGGAGCTGTTTTTT.

The V call is TRBV19, the J call TRBJ1-5; weak D call: TRBD1 (6 bases). The CDR3 has 16 residues. V was clipped by 5 bases and J by 4 bases, with 18 bases between them. From germline, CDR1 is LNHDA and CDR2 SQIVND (reference sequence). The CDR3 loop reads CASSLRDISSNQPQHF. CDR3 DNA sequence: TGTGCCAGTAGTCTCCGGGACATCAGTTCGAATCAGCCCCAGCATTTT.

The chain has TRBV28 and TRBJ2-7; the D is unclear. Germline assignment: CDR1 MDHEN and CDR2 SYDVKM. The germline V and J ends were trimmed by 1 base and 6 bases, with 16 bases remaining between them. The length of the CDR3 is 15 residues. The CDR3 protein is CASSLSARGIFEQYF. The CDR3 DNA reads TGTGCCAGCAGTTTATCGGCTAGAGGAATTTTCGAGCAGTACTTC. Full variable domain (remainder filled in from reference TRBV28 and TRBJ2-7): DVKVTQSSRYLVKRTGEKVFLECVQDMDHENMFWYRQDPGLGLRLIYFSYDVKMKEKGDIPEGYSVSREKKERFSLILESASTNQTSMYLCASSLSARGIFEQYFGPGTRLTVT.

This chain uses TRBV7-2 with TRBJ2-7, with D maybe TRBD1 (5 bases). CDR3 length: 16 amino acids. Trimming removed 4 bases at V and 0 bases at J, with 16 bases between. Germline CDR1 is SGHTA and CDR2 is FQGNSA. The DNA of the CDR3 is TGTGCCAGCAGCTCCGGACAAACCCTTCTCTCCTACGAGCAGTACTTC. Its protein product is CASSSGQTLLSYEQYF. Full variable domain (rest looked up from reference TRBV7-2 and TRBJ2-7): GAGVSQSPSNKVTEKGKDVELRCDPISGHTALYWYRQSLGQGLEFLIYFQGNSAPDKSGLPSDRFSAERTGGSVSTLTIQRTQQEDSAVYLCASSSGQTLLSYEQYFGPGTRLTVT.

This chain uses TRBV12-5 with TRBJ2-7; 7 bases map to TRBD1. Germline loops: CDR1 LGHNT, CDR2 FRNRAP. The ends lost 1 base at V and 2 bases at J; junction bases unmatched: 8. The CDR3 runs 16 residues. The CDR3 coding sequence is TGTGCTAGTGGTTTGGCCCAGGGACAGACGACCTACGAGCAGTACTTC. Encoded protein: CASGLAQGQTTYEQYF. Filled out from reference TRBV12-5 and TRBJ2-7, the complete variable domain reads DARVTQTPRHKVTEMGQEVTMRCQPILGHNTVFWYRQTMMQGLELLAYFRNRAPLDDSGMPKDRFSAEMPDATLATLKIQPSEPRDSAVYFCASGLAQGQTTYEQYFGPGTRLTVT.

The chain is built from TRBV6-1 and TRBJ2-7, with 9 positions matching TRBD2. Germline CDR1 reads MNHNS; CDR2 reads SASEGT. J lost 3 bases, V lost 10 bases, and 13 bases had no gene match. The CDR3 extends over 15 amino acids. The CDR3 DNA sequence: TGTGCCATCGCGACGACTCGACTAGCGGTCTACGAGCAGTACTTC. Protein sequence: CAIATTRLAVYEQYF.

CDR3 amino acids: CATRSTGAGETQYF. DNA of the CDR3: TGTGCCACCAGATCGACTGGGGCCGGGGAGACCCAGTACTTC. This chain joins TRBV15 and TRBJ2-5; D might be TRBD1 (5 bases). Trimming left V 6 bases short and J 5 bases short, with 16 bases between. Germline loops: CDR1 LNHNV, CDR2 YYDKDF (reference sequence). The CDR3 length is 14 residues.

This clone has only a few counts. The V gene is TRBV10-3, the J gene TRBJ2-5; TRBD2 is a possible D gene (5 bases). The CDR3 totals 13 residues. V lost 4 bases and J 2 bases, leaving 8 bases between the germline ends. Germline values: CDR1 ENHRY, CDR2 SYGVKD. The CDR3 region is CAISGGLQETQYF. As DNA, the CDR3 is TGTGCCATCAGTGGCGGACTTCAAGAGACCCAGTACTTC.

V and J are TRBV19 and TRBJ2-3; TRBD2 agrees at 7 bases. The germline V gene encodes CDR1 LNHDA and CDR2 SQIVND (reference sequence). The CDR3 is 15 amino acids. The ends lost 5 bases at V and 2 bases at J; junction bases unmatched: 7. CDR3 loop: CASSLGLLNTDTQYF. CDR3 bases: TGTGCCAGTAGTCTGGGACTACTGAACACAGATACGCAGTATTTT.

V usage is TRBV5-4 and J usage is TRBJ2-1, with 7 bases fitting TRBD2. Trimming cost V 0 bases and J 8 bases; bases outside gene matches: 11. CDR1 SGHNT and CDR2 YYREEE come from the germline V gene (reference sequence). This CDR3 contains 16 residues. CDR3 in DNA: TGTGCCAGCAGCTTGGCGGGAGGCTCCCGGGTCGATGAGCAGTTCTTC. Translating it yields CASSLAGGSRVDEQFF.

This chain connects TRBV6-6 to TRBJ2-1; D unclear. Germline V gene lookup returns CDR1 MNHNY and CDR2 SVGAGI (reference sequence). CDR3 length: 14 amino acids. V lost 8 bases and J lost 3, with 14 bases in between. CDR3 DNA sequence: TGTGCCAGCGGTCCCCCGACTGTCTACAATGAGCAGTTCTTC. Its protein is CASGPPTVYNEQFF.

Of note for this clone: One junction end disagrees with the germline gene, perhaps due to a read error. The rearrangement joins TRBV7-7 to TRBJ1-3; tentative D call: TRBD1 (6 bases). There are 17 residues in the CDR3. Germline V lookup: CDR1 SSHAT, CDR2 FNYEAQ (reference sequence). The CDR3 DNA is TGTGCTAGCAGCCCCTACATTCAGGCGGACAGAGGAAACACCATATATTTT. Amino acids: CASSPYIQADRGNTIYF. Together with reference TRBV7-7 and TRBJ1-3, the CDR3 gives the full variable domain: GAGVSQSPRYKVTKRGQDVTLRCDPISSHATLYWYQQALGQGPEFLTYFNYEAQPDKSGLPSDRFSAERPEGSISTLTIQRTEQRDSAMYRCASSPYIQADRGNTIYFGEGSWLTVV.

V is TRBV11-2 and J is TRBJ1-5; tentatively, D is TRBD1 (6 bases). V was trimmed by 4 bases and J by 5 bases, leaving 21 bases between them. The germline V gene encodes CDR1 SGHAT and CDR2 FQNNGV. The CDR3 runs 17 residues. Here the CDR3 reads CASSSPPGRGDDQPQHF. DNA for the CDR3: TGTGCCAGCAGCTCCCCCCCCGGCAGGGGTGATGATCAGCCCCAGCATTTT.

The V and J genes are TRBV9 and TRBJ2-3, with TRBD2 as a possible D gene (5 bases). Germline CDR1 and CDR2: SGDLS and YYNGEE. Trimming took off 6 bases at V and 4 bases at J, with 15 bases between the two ends. The CDR3 is made up of 14 amino acids. The CDR3 here is CASTVGLASDTQYF. The CDR3 DNA reads TGTGCCAGCACTGTCGGGCTAGCCTCAGATACGCAGTATTTT.

In the case of this clone: A junction boundary mismatches the germline segment, possibly from a read error. This rearrangement joins TRBV7-9 to TRBJ2-5, with TRBD2 identical over 10 bases. This CDR3 is built from 16 residues. Germline assignment: CDR1 SEHNR and CDR2 FQNEAQ (reference sequence). The CDR3 nucleotides are TGTTCCAGCAGCTTAGCCCCGGGACTAGCGATAGAGACCCAGTACTTC. It codes for CSSSLAPGLAIETQYF.

This clone was observed a few times. V and J are TRBV27 and TRBJ1-5; 7 nucleotides line up with TRBD1. V shed 5 bases and J 6 bases; nucleotides not matched to a gene: 10. There are 15 residues in the CDR3. CDR1 is MNHEY, CDR2 SMNVEV, per germline (reference sequence). CDR3: CASSRQGGQSQPQHF. For the CDR3, the DNA is TGTGCCAGCAGTCGACAGGGTGGTCAGAGTCAGCCCCAGCATTTT.

This rearrangement joins TRBV5-1 to TRBJ2-2, with D tentatively TRBD2 (5 bases). CDR1 SGHRS and CDR2 YFSETQ come from the germline V gene. CDR3 length: 16 amino acids. V dropped 0 bases and J dropped 0 bases, with 9 bases sitting between them. The CDR3 sequence: CASSLAPGTNTGELFF. The CDR3 DNA reads TGCGCCAGCAGCTTGGCCCCGGGGACGAACACCGGGGAGCTGTTTTTT.

J is TRBJ2-5 and V is TRBV9; TRBD1 matches at 8 bases. There are 15 residues in the CDR3. V trimming: 4 bases; J trimming: 0 bases; junction bases outside the gene matches: 5. The germline V gene encodes CDR1 SGDLS and CDR2 YYNGEE. CDR3: CASSKHRGDQETQYF. The CDR3 DNA follows: TGTGCCAGCAGCAAACACAGGGGGGACCAAGAGACCCAGTACTTC.

The chain carries TRBV6-1 and TRBJ2-2, with TRBD2 identical over 10 bases. The length of the CDR3 is 16 residues. The V gene's germline CDR1 is MNHNS and CDR2 SASEGT. Trimming cost V 1 base and J 4 bases; bases outside gene matches: 3. CDR3 DNA sequence: TGTGCCAGCAGTGAAGGAATAGCGGGAGGCACCGGGGAGCTGTTTTTT. Translated, it gives CASSEGIAGGTGELFF.

V gene TRBV6-6 combines with J gene TRBJ1-5; 8 nucleotides agree with TRBD1. The V gene end was trimmed by 5 bases and the J gene end by 6 bases; junction bases not matched to a gene: 9. The CDR3 runs 15 residues. Germline V gene lookup returns CDR1 MNHNY and CDR2 SVGAGI (reference sequence). The CDR3 bases are TGTGCCAGCAGTCCCGGACAGGGAGGGAGTCAGCCCCAGCATTTT. This encodes CASSPGQGGSQPQHF.